This TCR beta chain was identified in a study of control samples from healthy donors and cancer patients. The assay was immunoSEQ multiplex PCR, and TCRdb's table has in-frame clones only and misses some. The repertoire holds 100,000 to 120,000 clones, with 82% as singletons. The material sequenced was blood. The sequence was collected from a man between 18 and 29 years old in good health.

The CDR3 DNA reads as TGTGCCAGCAGCCCGGGGTCAGAAGTCTACACAGATACGCAGTATTTT. Its protein is CASSPGSEVYTDTQYF. The V and J genes are TRBV9 and TRBJ2-3; weak D call: TRBD2 (5 bases). Trimming stripped 4 bases from V and 2 bases from J, with 17 bases between. CDR1 and CDR2 (germline): SGDLS, YYNGEE. The CDR3 is 16 residues long.